The present TCR beta chain was sequenced within a study of shared clonotypes between healthy human individuals. Study details: Three plates each covered CD4 naive and memory; CD8 naive two, CD8 memory one.

Recent vaccinations or acute infections were absent in the healthy HIV-negative adult donors. Libraries were prepared by immunoSEQ multiplex PCR; TCRdb keeps only in-frame clonotypes and omits some of them. The sample has 2,500,000 or so clones, 90% to 95% seen once; the top ten hold more than 0.35%. The sequencing sample was made of naive CD4+ T cells from PBMCs. Subset specified: CD45RA+ positively selected. The clonotype was recovered from a man aged 18 to 35 in good health. Some clones in this sample may be carry-over from other donors' samples.

This chain's CDR3 is CASSYPSGGSTEAFF. CDR3 nucleotides: TGTGCCAGCAGTTACCCCTCGGGGGGGAGCACTGAAGCTTTCTTT. This rearrangement joins TRBV6-6 to TRBJ1-1, with a tentative D call TRBD1 (5 bases). V dropped 2 bases and J dropped 4 bases, with 14 bases sitting between them. There are 15 residues in the CDR3. In germline, CDR1 is MNHNY, CDR2 SVGAGI (reference sequence).